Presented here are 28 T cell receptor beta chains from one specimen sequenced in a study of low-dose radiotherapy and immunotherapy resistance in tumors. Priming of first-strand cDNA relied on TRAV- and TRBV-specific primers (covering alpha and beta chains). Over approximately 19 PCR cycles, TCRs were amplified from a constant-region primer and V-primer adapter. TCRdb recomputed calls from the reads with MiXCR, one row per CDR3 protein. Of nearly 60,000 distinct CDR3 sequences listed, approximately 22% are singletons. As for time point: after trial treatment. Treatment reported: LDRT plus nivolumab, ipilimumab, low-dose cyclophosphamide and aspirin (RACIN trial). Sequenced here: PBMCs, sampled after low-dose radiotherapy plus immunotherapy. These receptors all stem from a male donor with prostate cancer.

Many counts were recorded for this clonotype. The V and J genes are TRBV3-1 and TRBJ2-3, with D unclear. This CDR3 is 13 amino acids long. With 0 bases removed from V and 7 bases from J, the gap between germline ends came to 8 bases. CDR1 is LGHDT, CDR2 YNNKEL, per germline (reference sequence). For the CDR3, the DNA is TGTGCCAGCAGCCAAGATTTTAGAAATACGCAGTATTTT. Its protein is CASSQDFRNTQYF.

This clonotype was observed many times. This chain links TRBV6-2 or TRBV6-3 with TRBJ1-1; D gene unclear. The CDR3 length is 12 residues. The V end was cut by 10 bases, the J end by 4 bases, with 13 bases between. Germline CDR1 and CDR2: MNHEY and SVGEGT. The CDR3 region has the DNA TGTGCCACACTGGACGGGGTCACTGAAGCTTTCTTT. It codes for CATLDGVTEAFF.

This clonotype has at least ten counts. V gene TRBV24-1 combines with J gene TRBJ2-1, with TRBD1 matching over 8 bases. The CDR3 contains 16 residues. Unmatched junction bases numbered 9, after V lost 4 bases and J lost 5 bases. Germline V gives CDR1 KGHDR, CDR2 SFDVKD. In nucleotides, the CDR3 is TGTGCCACCAGTGACCCTGGGACAGGCGTAGACAATGAGCAGTTCTTC. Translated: CATSDPGTGVDNEQFF.

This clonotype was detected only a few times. CDR3 in amino acids: CASSGASLQETQYF. The CDR3 bases are TGTGCCAGCAGCGGAGCGAGCCTCCAAGAGACCCAGTACTTC. The chain is built from TRBV7-6 and TRBJ2-5, with D unclear. Trimming cost V 5 bases and J 1 base, with 11 bases left between them. This CDR3 contains 14 residues. Germline V gene sequence: CDR1 SGHVS, CDR2 FNYEAQ.

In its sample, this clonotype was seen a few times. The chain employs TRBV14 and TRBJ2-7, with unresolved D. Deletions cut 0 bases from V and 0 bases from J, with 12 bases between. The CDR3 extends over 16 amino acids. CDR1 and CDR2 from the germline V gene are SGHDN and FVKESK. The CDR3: CASSQEFGAISYEQYF. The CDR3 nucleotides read TGTGCCAGCAGCCAAGAATTTGGCGCGATCTCCTACGAGCAGTACTTC.

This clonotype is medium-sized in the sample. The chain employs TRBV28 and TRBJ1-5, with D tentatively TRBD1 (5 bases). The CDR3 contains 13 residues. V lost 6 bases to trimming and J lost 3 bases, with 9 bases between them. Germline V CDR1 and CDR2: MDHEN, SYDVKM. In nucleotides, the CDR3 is TGTGCCAGCAGGGGGGATCTCAATCAGCCCCAGCATTTT. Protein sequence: CASRGDLNQPQHF.

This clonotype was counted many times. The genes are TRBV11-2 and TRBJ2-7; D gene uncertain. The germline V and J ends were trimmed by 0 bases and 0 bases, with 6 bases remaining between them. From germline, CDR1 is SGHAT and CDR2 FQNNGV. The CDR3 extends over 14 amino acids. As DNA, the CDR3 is TGTGCCAGCAGCTTAGACAGGAGCTCCTACGAGCAGTACTTC. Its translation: CASSLDRSSYEQYF.

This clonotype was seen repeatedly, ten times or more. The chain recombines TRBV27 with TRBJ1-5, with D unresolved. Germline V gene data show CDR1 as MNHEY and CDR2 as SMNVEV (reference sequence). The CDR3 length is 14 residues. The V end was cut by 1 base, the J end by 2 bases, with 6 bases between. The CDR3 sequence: CASSLLGGNQPQHF. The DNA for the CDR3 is TGTGCCAGCAGTTTATTGGGAGGCAATCAGCCCCAGCATTTT.

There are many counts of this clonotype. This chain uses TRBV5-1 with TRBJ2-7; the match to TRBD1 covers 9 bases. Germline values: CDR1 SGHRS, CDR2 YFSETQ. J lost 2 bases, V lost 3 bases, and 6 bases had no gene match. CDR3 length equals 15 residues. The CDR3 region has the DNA TGCGCCAGCAGCTCCCCCGGGACAGGGACCTACGAGCAGTACTTC. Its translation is CASSSPGTGTYEQYF. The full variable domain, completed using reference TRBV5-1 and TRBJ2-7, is KAGVTQTPRYLIKTRGQQVTLSCSPISGHRSVSWYQQTPGQGLQFLFEYFSETQRNKGNFPGRFSGRQFSNSRSEMNVSTLELGDSALYLCASSSPGTGTYEQYFGPGTRLTVT.

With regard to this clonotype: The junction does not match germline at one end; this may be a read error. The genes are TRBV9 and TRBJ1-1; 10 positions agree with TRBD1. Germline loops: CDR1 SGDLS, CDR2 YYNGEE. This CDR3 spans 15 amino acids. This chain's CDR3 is CASSFSGTGVSEALF. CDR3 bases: TGTGCCAGCAGTTTCTCCGGGACAGGGGTATCTGAAGCTCTCTTT.

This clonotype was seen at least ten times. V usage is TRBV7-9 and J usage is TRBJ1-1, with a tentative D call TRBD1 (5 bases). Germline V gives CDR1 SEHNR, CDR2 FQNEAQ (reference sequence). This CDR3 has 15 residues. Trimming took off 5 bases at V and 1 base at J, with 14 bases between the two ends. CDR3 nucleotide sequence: TGTGCCAGCAGCCGCCTGGGACGGAAGAACACTGAAGCTTTCTTT. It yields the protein CASSRLGRKNTEAFF.

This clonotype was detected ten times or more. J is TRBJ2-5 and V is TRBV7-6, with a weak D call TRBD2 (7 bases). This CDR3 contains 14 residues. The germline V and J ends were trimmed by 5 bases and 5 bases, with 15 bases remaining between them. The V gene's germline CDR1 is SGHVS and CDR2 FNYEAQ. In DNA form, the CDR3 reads TGTGCCAGCAGCACCTCCGGGGGGCGGGAGACCCAGTACTTC. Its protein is CASSTSGGRETQYF.

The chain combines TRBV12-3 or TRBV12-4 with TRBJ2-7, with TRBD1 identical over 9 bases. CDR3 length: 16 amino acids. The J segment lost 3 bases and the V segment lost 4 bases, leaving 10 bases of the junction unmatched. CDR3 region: CASSSPETGGNYEQYF. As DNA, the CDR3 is TGTGCCAGCAGTTCCCCTGAGACAGGGGGAAACTACGAGCAGTACTTC.

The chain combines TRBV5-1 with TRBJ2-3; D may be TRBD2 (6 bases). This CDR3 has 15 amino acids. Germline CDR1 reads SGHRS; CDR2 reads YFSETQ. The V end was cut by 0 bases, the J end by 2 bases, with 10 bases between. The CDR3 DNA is TGCGCCAGCAGCTTGGCCGGGACTGACACAGATACGCAGTATTTT. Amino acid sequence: CASSLAGTDTDTQYF. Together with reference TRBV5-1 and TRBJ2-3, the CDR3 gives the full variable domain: KAGVTQTPRYLIKTRGQQVTLSCSPISGHRSVSWYQQTPGQGLQFLFEYFSETQRNKGNFPGRFSGRQFSNSRSEMNVSTLELGDSALYLCASSLAGTDTDTQYFGPGTRLTVL.

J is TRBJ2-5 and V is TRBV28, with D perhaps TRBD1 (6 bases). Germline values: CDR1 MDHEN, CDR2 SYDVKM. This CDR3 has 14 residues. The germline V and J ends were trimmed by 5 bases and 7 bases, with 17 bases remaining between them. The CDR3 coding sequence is TGTGCCAGCAGTGCCCCCTCAAAAGGGGGGACCCAGTACTTC. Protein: CASSAPSKGGTQYF. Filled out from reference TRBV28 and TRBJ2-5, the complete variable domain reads DVKVTQSSRYLVKRTGEKVFLECVQDMDHENMFWYRQDPGLGLRLIYFSYDVKMKEKGDIPEGYSVSREKKERFSLILESASTNQTSMYLCASSAPSKGGTQYFGPGTRLLVL.

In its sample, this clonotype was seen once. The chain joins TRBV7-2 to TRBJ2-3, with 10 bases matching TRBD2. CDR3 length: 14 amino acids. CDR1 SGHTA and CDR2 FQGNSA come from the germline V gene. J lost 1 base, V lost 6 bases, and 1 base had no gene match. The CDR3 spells CASRGTSGTDTQYF. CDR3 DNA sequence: TGTGCCAGCAGAGGGACTAGCGGCACAGATACGCAGTATTTT.

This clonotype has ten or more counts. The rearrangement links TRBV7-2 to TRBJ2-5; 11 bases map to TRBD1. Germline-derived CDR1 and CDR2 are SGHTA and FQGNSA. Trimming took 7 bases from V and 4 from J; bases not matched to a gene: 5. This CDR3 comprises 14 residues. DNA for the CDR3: TGTGCCAGCACGACCGGGACAGGGGGAGAGACCCAGTACTTC. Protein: CASTTGTGGETQYF.

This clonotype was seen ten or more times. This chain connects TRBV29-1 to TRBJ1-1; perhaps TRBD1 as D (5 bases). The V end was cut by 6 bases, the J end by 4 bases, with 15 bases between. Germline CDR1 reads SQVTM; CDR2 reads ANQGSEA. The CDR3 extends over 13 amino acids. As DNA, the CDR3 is TGCAGCGTCGCACGTGGGCAGGGCACTGAAGCTTTCTTT. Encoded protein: CSVARGQGTEAFF.

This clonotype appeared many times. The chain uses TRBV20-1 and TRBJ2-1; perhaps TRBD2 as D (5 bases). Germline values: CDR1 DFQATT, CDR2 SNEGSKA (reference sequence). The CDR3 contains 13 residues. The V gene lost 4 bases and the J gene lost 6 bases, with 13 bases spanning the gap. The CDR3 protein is CSAMTGWGNEQFF. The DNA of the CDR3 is TGCAGTGCTATGACGGGATGGGGCAATGAGCAGTTCTTC.

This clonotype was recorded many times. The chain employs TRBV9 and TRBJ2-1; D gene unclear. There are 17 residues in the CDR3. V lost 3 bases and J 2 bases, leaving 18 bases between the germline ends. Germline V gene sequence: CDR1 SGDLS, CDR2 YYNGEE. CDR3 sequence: CASSAEVGPVAYNEQFF. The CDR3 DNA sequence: TGTGCCAGCAGCGCCGAAGTCGGACCGGTGGCCTACAATGAGCAGTTCTTC.

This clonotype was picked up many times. DNA for the CDR3: TGTGCCAGCAGTGAAGCGTTCAGCAATCAGCCCCAGCATTTT. It yields the protein CASSEAFSNQPQHF. This chain connects TRBV2 to TRBJ1-5; D is unresolved. This CDR3 is 14 amino acids long. V lost 0 bases and J lost 1, with 4 bases in between. Germline loops: CDR1 SNHLY, CDR2 FYNNEI. Looking up the rest from reference TRBV2 and TRBJ1-5 gives the full variable domain: EPEVTQTPSHQVTQMGQEVILRCVPISNHLYFYWYRQILGQKVEFLVSFYNNEISEKSEIFDDQFSVERPDGSNFTLKIRSTKLEDSAMYFCASSEAFSNQPQHFGDGTRLSIL.

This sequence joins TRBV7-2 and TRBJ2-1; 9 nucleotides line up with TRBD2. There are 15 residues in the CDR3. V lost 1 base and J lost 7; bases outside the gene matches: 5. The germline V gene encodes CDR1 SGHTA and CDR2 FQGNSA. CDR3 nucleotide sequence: TGTGCCAGCAGCTTAGACTCTAGCGGGGTGAATGAGCAGTTCTTC. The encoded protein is CASSLDSSGVNEQFF. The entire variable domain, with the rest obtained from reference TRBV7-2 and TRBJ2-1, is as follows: GAGVSQSPSNKVTEKGKDVELRCDPISGHTALYWYRQSLGQGLEFLIYFQGNSAPDKSGLPSDRFSAERTGGSVSTLTIQRTQQEDSAVYLCASSLDSSGVNEQFFGPGTRLTVL.

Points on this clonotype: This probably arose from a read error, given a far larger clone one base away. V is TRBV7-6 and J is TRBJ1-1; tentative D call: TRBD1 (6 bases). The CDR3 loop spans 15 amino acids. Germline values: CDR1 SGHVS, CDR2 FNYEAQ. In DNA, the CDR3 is TGTGCCAACAGCCAAGACAGGCCCCTCCTTGGAGGAGCTTTCTTT. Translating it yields CANSQDRPLLGGAFF. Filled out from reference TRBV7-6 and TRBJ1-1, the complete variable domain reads GAGVSQSPRYKVTKRGQDVALRCDPISGHVSLYWYRQALGQGPEFLTYFNYEAQQDKSGLPNDRFSAERPEGSISTLTIQRTEQRDSAMYRCANSQDRPLLGGAFFGQGTRLTVV.

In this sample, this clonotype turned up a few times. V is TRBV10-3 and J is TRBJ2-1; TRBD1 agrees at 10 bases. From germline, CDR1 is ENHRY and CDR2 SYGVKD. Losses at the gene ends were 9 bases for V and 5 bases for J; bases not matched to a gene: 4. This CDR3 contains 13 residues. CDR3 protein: CAIGGQGDNEQFF. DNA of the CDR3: TGTGCCATTGGTGGACAGGGGGACAATGAGCAGTTCTTC.

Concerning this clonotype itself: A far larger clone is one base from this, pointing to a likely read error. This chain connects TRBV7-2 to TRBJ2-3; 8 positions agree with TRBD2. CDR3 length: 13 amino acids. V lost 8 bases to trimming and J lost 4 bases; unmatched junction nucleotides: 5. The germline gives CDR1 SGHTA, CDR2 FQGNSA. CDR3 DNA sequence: TGTGCCAGCTCACGGGAGGGGCCAGATACGCAGTATTTT. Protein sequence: CASSREGPDTQYF.

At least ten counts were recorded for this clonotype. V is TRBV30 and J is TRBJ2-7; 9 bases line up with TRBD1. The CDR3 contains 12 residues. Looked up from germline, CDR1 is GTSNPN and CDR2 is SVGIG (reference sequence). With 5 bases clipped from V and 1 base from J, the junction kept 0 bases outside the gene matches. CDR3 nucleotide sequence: TGTGCCTGGGACAGGGGGTCCTACGAGCAGTACTTC. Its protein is CAWDRGSYEQYF.

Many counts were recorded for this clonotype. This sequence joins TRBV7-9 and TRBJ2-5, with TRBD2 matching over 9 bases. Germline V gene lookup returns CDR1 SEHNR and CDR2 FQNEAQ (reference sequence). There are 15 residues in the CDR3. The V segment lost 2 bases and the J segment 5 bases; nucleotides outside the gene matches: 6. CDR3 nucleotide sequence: TGTGCCAGCAGCTTATCCCTAGCGGGGCTTGAGACCCAGTACTTC. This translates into CASSLSLAGLETQYF.

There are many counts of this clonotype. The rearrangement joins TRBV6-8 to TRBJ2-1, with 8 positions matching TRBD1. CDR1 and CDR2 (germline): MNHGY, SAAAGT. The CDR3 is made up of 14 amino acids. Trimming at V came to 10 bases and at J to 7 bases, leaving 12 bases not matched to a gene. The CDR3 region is CATLRDRRSNEQFF. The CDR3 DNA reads TGTGCCACGCTCCGGGACAGGAGGTCGAATGAGCAGTTCTTC.